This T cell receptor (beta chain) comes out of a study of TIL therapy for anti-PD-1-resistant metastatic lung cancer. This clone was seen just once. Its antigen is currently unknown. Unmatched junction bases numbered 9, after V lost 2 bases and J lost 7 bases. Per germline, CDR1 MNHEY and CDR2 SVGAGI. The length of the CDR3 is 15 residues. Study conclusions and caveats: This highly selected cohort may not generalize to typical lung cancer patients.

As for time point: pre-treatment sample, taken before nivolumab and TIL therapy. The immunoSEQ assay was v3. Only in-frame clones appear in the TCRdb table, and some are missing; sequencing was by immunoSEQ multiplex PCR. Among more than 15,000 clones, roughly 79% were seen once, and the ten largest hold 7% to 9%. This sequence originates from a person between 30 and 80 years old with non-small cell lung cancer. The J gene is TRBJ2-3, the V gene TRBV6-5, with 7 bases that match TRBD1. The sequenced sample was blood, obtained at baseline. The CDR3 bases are TGTGCCAGCAGTTACGCTAGACAGGGTTTGTATACGCAGTATTTT. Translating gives CASSYARQGLYTQYF.